A single T cell receptor beta chain is shown here with its context. Its antigen is still unknown. This was the immunoSEQ version 4 assay in survey mode. Measured with immunoSEQ multiplex PCR; TCRdb has only the in-frame clones, and not every one. The sample contains some 37,000 clones, around 83% of which appear only once. The data derive from a study of persistence of HIV-infected CD4 T cells. The stimulus was an HIV-1 Gag 15-mer peptide pool, roughly 1 ug/peptide/mL. CD40L/CD69 double-negative CD45RO-high memory CD4+ T cells were collected. Donors were HIV-1-infected adults who began suppressive ART during chronic infection. A roughly 17-hour stimulation of CD8-depleted PBMCs used anti-CD28/CD49d costimulation, CD40-blocking antibody and enfuvirtide. The source material was cultured CD4+ T cells from PBMCs, sampled from a patient who received antiretroviral therapy. The TCR originated in an adult with HIV. The donor label of this sample is uncertain.

CDR3 bases: TGTGCCAGCAGTCCCGGACTAGCGGGGGGACCTGCCTACGAGCAGTACTTC. As protein: CASSPGLAGGPAYEQYF. V and J are TRBV27 and TRBJ2-7, with 14 bases that match TRBD2. Germline CDR1 and CDR2: MNHEY and SMNVEV (reference sequence). The CDR3 sequence is 17 residues long. V gave up 5 bases and J gave up 2 bases; unmatched junction bases: 8.